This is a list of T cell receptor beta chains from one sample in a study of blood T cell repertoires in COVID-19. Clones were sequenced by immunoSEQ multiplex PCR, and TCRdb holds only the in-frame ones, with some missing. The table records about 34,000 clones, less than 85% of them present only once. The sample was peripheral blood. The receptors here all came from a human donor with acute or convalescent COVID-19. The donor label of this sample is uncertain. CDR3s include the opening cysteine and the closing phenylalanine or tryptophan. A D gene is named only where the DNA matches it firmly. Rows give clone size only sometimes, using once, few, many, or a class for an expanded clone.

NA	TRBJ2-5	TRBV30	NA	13	TGTGCCTGGAGTCCGCGGTCCGCAGGGGCCCAGTACTTC	CAWSPRSAGAQYF
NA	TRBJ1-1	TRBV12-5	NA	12	TGTGCTAGTGGTTCTACGAACACTGAAGCTTTCTTT	CASGSTNTEAFF
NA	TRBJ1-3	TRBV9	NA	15	TGTGCCAGCACCCCCGGGGGGGGGCCTGGAAACACCATATATTTT	CASTPGGGPGNTIYF
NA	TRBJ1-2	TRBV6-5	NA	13	TGTGCCAGCAGACTGGACAGAAACTATGGCTACACCTTC	CASRLDRNYGYTF
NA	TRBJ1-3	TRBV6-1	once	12	TGTGCCAGCAGTGAACTAGGAAACACCATATATTTT	CASSELGNTIYF
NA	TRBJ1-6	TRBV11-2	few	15	TGTGCCAGCAGCTTAGACCAGTCGTATAATTCACCCCTCCACTTT	CASSLDQSYNSPLHF
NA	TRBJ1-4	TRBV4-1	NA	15	TGCGCCAGCAGCCAAGATCGGGGTAACTGGGAAAAACTGTTTTTT	CASSQDRGNWEKLFF
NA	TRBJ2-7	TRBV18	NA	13	TGTGCCAGCTCACCCGGCGGGGTCAACGAGCAGTACTTC	CASSPGGVNEQYF
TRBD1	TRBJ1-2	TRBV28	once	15	TGTGCCAGCAGTTCTCCGGGACAGGGAGACGATGGCTACACCTTC	CASSSPGQGDDGYTF
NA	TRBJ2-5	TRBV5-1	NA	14	TGCGCCAGCAGCTTCTCAGGGTTCCAAGAGACCCAGTACTTC	CASSFSGFQETQYF
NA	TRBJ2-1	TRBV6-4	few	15	TGTGCCAGCAGTGACTCAACAGGGAGTAGCAATGAGCAGTTCTTC	CASSDSTGSSNEQFF
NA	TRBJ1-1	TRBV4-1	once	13	TGCGCCAGCAGCCAATCCGCAACAGCCAAGGGGATCTTT	CASSQSATAKGIF
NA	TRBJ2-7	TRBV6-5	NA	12	TGTGCCAGCAAGGATTGGGCGGGCGAGCAGTACTTC	CASKDWAGEQYF
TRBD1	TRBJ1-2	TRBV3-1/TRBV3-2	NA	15	TGTGCCAGCAGCCTGCAACAGGGGGCTAATTATGGCTACACCTTC	CASSLQQGANYGYTF
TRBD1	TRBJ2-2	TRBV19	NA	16	TGTGCCAGTGCTAGACAGGGACCGCCAAACACCGGGGAGCTGTTTTTT	CASARQGPPNTGELFF
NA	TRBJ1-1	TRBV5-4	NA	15	TGTGCCAGCAGCTTGGAGTCTCGAGGGAACACTGAAGCTTTCTTT	CASSLESRGNTEAFF
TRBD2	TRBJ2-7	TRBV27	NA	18	TGTGCCAGCAGTTTAAAGGCCCCGAGGGGCGGGAGCTCCTACGAGCAGTACTTC	CASSLKAPRGGSSYEQYF
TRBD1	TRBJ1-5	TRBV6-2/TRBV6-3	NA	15	TGTGCCAGCAGTGGGACAGGCGATGGCAATCAGCCCCAGCATTTT	CASSGTGDGNQPQHF
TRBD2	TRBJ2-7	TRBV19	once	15	TGTGCCAGTAGTTTAGGGACTAGCGGGATCTACGAGCAGTACTTC	CASSLGTSGIYEQYF
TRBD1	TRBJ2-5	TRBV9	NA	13	TGTGCCAGCAGCGGACAGGGGTTACAGACCCAGTACTTC	CASSGQGLQTQYF
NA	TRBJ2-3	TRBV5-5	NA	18	TGTGCCAGCAGCTTGAGGGGGACAAGATTATCTAGCACAGATACGCAGTATTTT	CASSLRGTRLSSTDTQYF
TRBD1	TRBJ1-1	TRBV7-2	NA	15	TGTGCCAGCAGCCCACGACAGGGGGGTCGGACTGAAGCTTTCTTT	CASSPRQGGRTEAFF
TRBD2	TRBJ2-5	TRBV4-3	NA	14	TGCGCCAGCAGCCAGGGTACGGGGGGGGAGACCCAGTACTTC	CASSQGTGGETQYF
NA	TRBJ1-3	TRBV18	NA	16	TGTGCCAGCTCACCACCGGTCGGGAGCTCTGGAAACACCATATATTTT	CASSPPVGSSGNTIYF
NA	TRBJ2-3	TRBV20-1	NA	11	TGCAGTGCTGCGGGGGCAAATACGCAGTATTTT	CSAAGANTQYF
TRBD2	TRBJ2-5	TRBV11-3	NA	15	TGTGCCAGCAGCTGGACTAGCGGGGGTGCTGAGACCCAGTACTTC	CASSWTSGGAETQYF
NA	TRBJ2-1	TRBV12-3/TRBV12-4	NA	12	TGTGCCAGCAGTTTAAGCTTTGTTGAGCAGTTCTTC	CASSLSFVEQFF
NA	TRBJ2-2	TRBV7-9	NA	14	TGTGCCAGCAGCGAGAGTTTGGACACCGGGGAGCTGTTTTTT	CASSESLDTGELFF
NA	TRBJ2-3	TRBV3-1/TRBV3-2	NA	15	TGTGCCAGCAGCCAGAGGATTGGGAGCACAGATACGCAGTATTTT	CASSQRIGSTDTQYF
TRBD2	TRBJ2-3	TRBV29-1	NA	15	TGCAGCGTTGGGCCTAGCGGCCCCACGGGAGATACGCAGTATTTT	CSVGPSGPTGDTQYF
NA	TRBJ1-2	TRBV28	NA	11	TGTGCCAGCAGGAATTCGGGGGGCTACACCTTC	CASRNSGGYTF
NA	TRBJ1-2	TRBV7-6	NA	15	TGTGCCAGCAGCCCGTCGACAGGATACGCCTATGGCTACACCTTC	CASSPSTGYAYGYTF
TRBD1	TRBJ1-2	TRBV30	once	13	TGTGCCTGGAGCCCCGGGACAGGAGAGGGCTACACCTTC	CAWSPGTGEGYTF
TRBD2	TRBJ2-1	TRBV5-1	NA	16	TGCGCCAGCAGCTTGGTAGCTAGCGGGACCGACAATGAGCAGTTCTTC	CASSLVASGTDNEQFF
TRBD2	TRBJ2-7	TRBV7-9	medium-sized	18	TGTGCCAGCAGCGGGGGGGAGCGGGAGACCCTGTTGGTCTACGAGCAGTACTTC	CASSGGERETLLVYEQYF
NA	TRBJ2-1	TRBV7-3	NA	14	TGTGCCAGCAGCTTAACGACAGGAAATAATGAGCAGTTCTTC	CASSLTTGNNEQFF
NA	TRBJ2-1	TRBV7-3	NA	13	TGTGCCAGCAGCTTAGGACAGACCAATGAGCAGTTCTTC	CASSLGQTNEQFF
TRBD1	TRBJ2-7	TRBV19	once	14	TGTGCCAGTAGTCCTGGACAGGGTAAGAAGGAGCAGTACTTC	CASSPGQGKKEQYF
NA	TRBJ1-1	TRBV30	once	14	TGTGCCTGGAGTGTTCTTCCGGGACTCTCTGAAGCTTTCTTT	CAWSVLPGLSEAFF
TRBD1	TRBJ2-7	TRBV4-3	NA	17	TGCGCCAGCAGCCAAGATCAGGGCTTCGGGACAGGCTACGAGCAGTACTTC	CASSQDQGFGTGYEQYF
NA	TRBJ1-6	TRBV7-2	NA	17	TGTGCCAGCAGCTTTGAAAAGATAAGCTCCTATAATTCACCCTTCCACTTT	CASSFEKISSYNSPFHF
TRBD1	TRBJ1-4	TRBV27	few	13	TGTGCCACCAGAACAGGGGATGTGCAAGAACTGTTTTTT	CATRTGDVQELFF
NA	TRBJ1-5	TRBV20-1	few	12	TGCAGTGCTAGTTCCCGGGATCAGCCCCAGCATTTT	CSASSRDQPQHF
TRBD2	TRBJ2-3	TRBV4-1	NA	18	TGCGCCAGCAGCCAAGGGCGGACTAGCGGGAGCTCGACAGATACGCAGTATTTT	CASSQGRTSGSSTDTQYF
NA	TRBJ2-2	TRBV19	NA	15	TGTGCCAGTAGTATTGCCCCGGCGGGCACCGGGGAGCTGTTTTTT	CASSIAPAGTGELFF
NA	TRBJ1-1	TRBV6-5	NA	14	TGTGCCAGCAGTTATGGACTTGGAAACACTGAAGCTTTCTTT	CASSYGLGNTEAFF
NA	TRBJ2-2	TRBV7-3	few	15	TGTGCCAGCAGCTTAACCACGGCGAACACCGGGGAGCTGTTTTTT	CASSLTTANTGELFF
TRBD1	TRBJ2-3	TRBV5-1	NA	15	TGCGCCAGCAGCCTACAGGGGAGCGACACAGATACGCAGTATTTT	CASSLQGSDTDTQYF
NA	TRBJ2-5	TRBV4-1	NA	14	TGCGCCAGCAGCCAAGTGACTCGACGGGAGACCCAGTACTTC	CASSQVTRRETQYF
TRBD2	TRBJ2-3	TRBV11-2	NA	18	TGTGCCAGCAGCTTAGAAGTTTTTGGGACTAGCAGGGGAGATACGCAGTATTTT	CASSLEVFGTSRGDTQYF
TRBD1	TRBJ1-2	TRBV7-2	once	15	TGTGCCAGCAGCACGAGGGGACAGAGAAACTATGGCTACACCTTC	CASSTRGQRNYGYTF